The TCR beta chain described here comes from a study of identical twins. Germline-derived CDR1 and CDR2 are DFQATT and SNEGSKA (reference sequence). The CDR3 contains 14 residues. Trimming stripped 0 bases from V and 2 bases from J, with 5 bases between. Study-wide findings and caveats: The more abundant beta clonotypes in cord blood had fewer insertions, and memory repertoires did not show this. Modelling underestimated the level of out-of-frame TCR alpha sharing observed in monozygotic twins.

Template switching, a step in the protocol, added a universal primer site, and cDNA carried unique molecular identifiers. Via MiXCR, TCRdb re-called the 5' RACE reads, giving one row per CDR3 protein. The sample records 1.5 million to 2 million distinct CDR3 sequences, around a third being singletons. This clonotype was seen at least ten times. The antigen remains unidentified. V and J are TRBV20-1 and TRBJ2-6; perhaps D is TRBD1 or TRBD2 (5 bases each). The receptor was isolated from a newborn girl in good health. Sequenced material: cord blood. CDR3 nucleotide sequence: TGCAGTGCTAGAGAGGGGGCTGGGGCCAACGTCCTGACTTTC. Translation: CSAREGAGANVLTF.